This T cell receptor beta chain was recorded in a study of control samples from healthy donors and cancer patients. This clone was counted between two and nine times. Measured with immunoSEQ multiplex PCR; TCRdb has only the in-frame clones, and not every one. The data contain 90,000 to 140,000 clones, around 82% of them singletons. CDR1 and CDR2 (germline): SGHRS, YFSETQ. V shed 4 bases, J shed 7 bases, and the junction held 2 bases outside the gene matches. The CDR3 is 14 amino acids. The receptor comes from a woman in her fifties or sixties in good health. Specimen: blood. The rearrangement links TRBV5-1 to TRBJ2-1, with TRBD2 identical over 13 bases. The CDR3 sequence is CASSPGLAGNEQFF. CDR3 nucleotide sequence: TGCGCCAGCAGCCCGGGACTAGCGGGAAATGAGCAGTTCTTC.